Following are 9 T cell receptor beta chains from one sample sequenced in a study of OX40 agonist ivuxolimab in advanced cancers. Only in-frame clones appear in the TCRdb table, and some are missing; sequencing was by immunoSEQ multiplex PCR. Here the sample spans about 89,000 clones, roughly 90% being singletons. The specimen was CD4+ or CD8+ T cells sorted from blood, collected in a trial of the OX40 agonist ivuxolimab. The receptor source for this set is an adult with an advanced solid tumor such as melanoma, head and neck, liver or kidney cancer.

The V call is TRBV20-1, the J call TRBJ2-7, with D uncertain. Germline CDR1 DFQATT, CDR2 SNEGSKA (reference sequence). This CDR3 is built from 11 residues. As DNA, the CDR3 is TGCAGGGGCCGCAGTACCCACGAGCAGTACTTC. This codes for CRGRSTHEQYF.

J is TRBJ2-7 and V is TRBV5-8; 8 positions match TRBD1. J lost 0 bases, V lost 3 bases, and 2 bases had no gene match. Germline V CDR1 and CDR2: SGHTS, YDEGEE. This CDR3 contains 14 residues. The CDR3 sequence is CASSYQGASYEQYF. The CDR3 DNA reads TGTGCCAGCAGCTACCAGGGGGCCTCCTACGAGCAGTACTTC.

The J gene is TRBJ1-4, the V gene TRBV29-1, with 12 bases matching TRBD1. V dropped 6 bases and J dropped 8; count of bases not matched to a gene: 4. The CDR3 is made up of 13 amino acids. CDR1 is SQVTM and CDR2 is ANQGSEA in the germline V gene. This CDR3 reads CSVHGTGGEKLFF. CDR3 in DNA: TGCAGCGTCCACGGGACAGGGGGCGAAAAACTGTTTTTT.

This rearrangement joins TRBV28 to TRBJ1-5, with D perhaps matching TRBD1 (5 bases). Trimming left V 5 bases short and J 7 bases short, with 21 bases between. The CDR3 covers 16 residues. Germline lookup yields CDR1 MDHEN and CDR2 SYDVKM. The CDR3 loop reads CASSGVAGYRGQPQHF. CDR3 nucleotides: TGTGCCAGCAGTGGGGTGGCGGGCTATAGGGGACAGCCCCAGCATTTT. Full variable domain (rest looked up from reference TRBV28 and TRBJ1-5): DVKVTQSSRYLVKRTGEKVFLECVQDMDHENMFWYRQDPGLGLRLIYFSYDVKMKEKGDIPEGYSVSREKKERFSLILESASTNQTSMYLCASSGVAGYRGQPQHFGDGTRLSIL.

CDR3 bases: TGCGCCAGCAGCCCTCACCCGCGGGGGGGCGGACTAGCGGGAGAGGCTCTACGTGGGTACGAGCAGTACTTC. Translation: CASSPHPRGGGLAGEALRGYEQYF. The V and J genes are TRBV5-1 and TRBJ2-7; 13 bases align to TRBD2. Per germline, CDR1 SGHRS and CDR2 YFSETQ. J lost 4 bases, V lost 4 bases, and 32 bases had no gene match. The length of the CDR3 is 24 residues.

This chain connects TRBV5-1 to TRBJ2-1; 7 nucleotides match TRBD2. Germline V gene data show CDR1 as SGHRS and CDR2 as YFSETQ. This CDR3 comprises 16 residues. V trimming: 2 bases; J trimming: 4 bases; junction bases outside the gene matches: 9. The CDR3: CASSLGLSGAYNEQFF. The CDR3 DNA reads TGCGCCAGCAGCTTAGGACTAAGCGGGGCGTACAATGAGCAGTTCTTC.

The chain recombines TRBV6-5 with TRBJ2-7; D is perhaps TRBD1 (6 bases). V lost 5 bases to trimming and J lost 2 bases, with 13 bases between them. CDR3 size: 14 residues. Germline CDR1 MNHEY, CDR2 SVGAGI. Here the CDR3 reads CASSNHRETYEQYF. The CDR3 coding sequence is TGTGCCAGCAGTAACCACAGGGAAACCTACGAGCAGTACTTC.

This clone was seen a single time. The same CDR3 can be traced to other DNA sequences in this sample. The J gene is TRBJ2-1, the V gene TRBV5-1; 8 positions match TRBD2. The CDR3 contains 15 residues. The trim removed 4 bases at V and 0 bases at J, leaving 3 bases unmatched. Germline CDR1 SGHRS, CDR2 YFSETQ. The CDR3 region is CASSAGGFSYNEQFF. Here the CDR3 DNA reads TGCGCCAGCAGCGCGGGGGGATTCTCCTACAATGAGCAGTTCTTC.

This chain joins TRBV19 and TRBJ2-1, with 9 nucleotides matching TRBD2. Losses at the gene ends were 1 base for V and 4 bases for J; bases not matched to a gene: 11. Germline values: CDR1 LNHDA, CDR2 SQIVND (reference sequence). This CDR3 spans 18 amino acids. The CDR3 spells CASSIVGASGTLYNEQFF. CDR3 sequence (DNA): TGTGCCAGTAGTATAGTCGGGGCTAGCGGGACCCTGTACAATGAGCAGTTCTTC.